This is a list of T cell receptor beta chains from one sample in a study of T cell repertoires in cytomegalovirus infection. These receptors' targets are unknown. TCRdb called the reads again in MiXCR, with one record for every CDR3 protein. Among 200,000 to 250,000 distinct CDR3 sequences, 30% to 45% were seen once, and the ten largest hold approximately 59%. The sample consisted of CD8+ T cells from cultured PBMCs, taken from culture after CMV antigen stimulation. These receptor sequences come from a human donor in good health (CMV status not recorded). Some clones in this sample may be carry-over from other donors' samples. Both conserved end residues are part of each CDR3. A D gene is named only where the DNA matches it firmly. Clone size appears in some rows only: once, few, many, or a class for an expanded clone.

d_gene: NA; v_gene: TRBV20-1; j_gene: TRBJ2-3; abundance: NA; CDR3aa: CSARGLLTGLSTDTQYF; CDR3nt: TGCAGTGCTAGAGGCCTCTTAACAGGGTTAAGCACAGATACGCAGTATTTT
d_gene: NA; v_gene: TRBV6-5; j_gene: TRBJ1-2; abundance: few; CDR3aa: CASSYSDQGYGYTF; CDR3nt: TGTGCCAGCAGTTACTCTGATCAGGGATATGGCTACACCTTC
d_gene: TRBD1; v_gene: TRBV27; j_gene: TRBJ2-6; abundance: NA; CDR3aa: CASSLFKGAPSGANVLTF; CDR3nt: TGTGCCAGCAGTCTATTCAAGGGGGCCCCCTCTGGGGCCAACGTCCTGACTTTC
d_gene: NA; v_gene: TRBV27; j_gene: TRBJ1-1; abundance: few; CDR3aa: CASSLVRHMNTEAFF; CDR3nt: TGTGCCAGCAGTTTGGTAAGACACATGAACACTGAAGCTTTCTTT
d_gene: NA; v_gene: TRBV7-3; j_gene: TRBJ2-1; abundance: once; CDR3aa: CASSLVHSFSSYNEQFF; CDR3nt: TGTGCCAGCAGCTTAGTTCACTCCTTTAGCTCCTACAATGAGCAGTTCTTC
d_gene: NA; v_gene: TRBV15; j_gene: TRBJ2-1; abundance: NA; CDR3aa: CATSTTRNEQFF; CDR3nt: TGTGCCACCAGCACAACCAGGAATGAGCAGTTCTTC
d_gene: NA; v_gene: TRBV12-3/TRBV12-4; j_gene: TRBJ2-1; abundance: few; CDR3aa: CASSSTREFNEQFF; CDR3nt: TGTGCCAGCAGTTCGACTCGGGAGTTCAATGAGCAGTTCTTC
d_gene: TRBD1; v_gene: TRBV30; j_gene: TRBJ2-7; abundance: few; CDR3aa: CAWRKDTGTGLTYEQYF; CDR3nt: TGTGCCTGGAGGAAAGATACAGGGACAGGGCTTACCTACGAGCAGTACTTC
d_gene: TRBD2; v_gene: TRBV24-1; j_gene: TRBJ2-3; abundance: few; CDR3aa: CATSDLPGRALDTQYF; CDR3nt: TGTGCCACCAGTGATTTACCCGGGAGGGCCTTGGATACGCAGTATTTT
d_gene: NA; v_gene: TRBV27; j_gene: TRBJ1-5; abundance: NA; CDR3aa: CASSFKFHSNQPQHF; CDR3nt: TGTGCCAGCAGTTTCAAGTTTCATAGCAATCAGCCCCAGCATTTT
d_gene: NA; v_gene: TRBV12-5; j_gene: TRBJ2-7; abundance: few; CDR3aa: CASGFRGSEQYF; CDR3nt: TGTGCTAGTGGTTTCAGAGGATCCGAGCAGTACTTC
d_gene: NA; v_gene: TRBV5-4; j_gene: TRBJ2-7; abundance: NA; CDR3aa: CASSHFGDGSYEQYF; CDR3nt: TGTGCCAGCAGCCACTTTGGGGACGGCTCCTACGAGCAGTACTTC
d_gene: TRBD1; v_gene: TRBV27; j_gene: TRBJ1-5; abundance: NA; CDR3aa: CASRTGTGLQPQHF; CDR3nt: TGTGCCAGCAGGACCGGGACAGGGCTCCAGCCCCAGCATTTT
d_gene: TRBD2; v_gene: TRBV2; j_gene: TRBJ2-5; abundance: NA; CDR3aa: CASSEALLGSSGGETQYF; CDR3nt: TGTGCCAGCAGTGAAGCGCTTTTAGGTTCTAGCGGAGGGGAGACCCAGTACTTC
d_gene: NA; v_gene: TRBV20-1; j_gene: TRBJ2-7; abundance: many; CDR3aa: CSAPVGGFSYEQYF; CDR3nt: TGCAGTGCCCCAGTTGGGGGATTTAGCTACGAGCAGTACTTC
d_gene: NA; v_gene: TRBV2; j_gene: TRBJ1-1; abundance: NA; CDR3aa: CASSVSDSYTEAFF; CDR3nt: TGTGCCAGCAGTGTTAGTGACAGTTACACTGAAGCTTTCTTT
d_gene: TRBD2; v_gene: TRBV7-6; j_gene: TRBJ2-1; abundance: NA; CDR3aa: CASSLGSSGSYNEQFF; CDR3nt: TGTGCCAGCAGCTTAGGGAGTAGCGGGAGTTACAATGAGCAGTTCTTC
d_gene: NA; v_gene: TRBV7-8; j_gene: TRBJ1-6; abundance: few; CDR3aa: CASSPPRFGNNSPLHF; CDR3nt: TGTGCCAGCAGCCCACCCCGGTTCGGGAATAATTCACCCCTCCACTTT
d_gene: NA; v_gene: TRBV6-5; j_gene: TRBJ2-7; abundance: few; CDR3aa: CASSYAGGYEQYF; CDR3nt: TGTGCCAGCAGTTACGCCGGAGGCTACGAGCAGTACTTC
d_gene: NA; v_gene: TRBV27; j_gene: TRBJ2-3; abundance: few; CDR3aa: CASSLGIPADTQYF; CDR3nt: TGTGCCAGCAGCCTGGGAATTCCCGCAGATACGCAGTATTTT
d_gene: NA; v_gene: TRBV10-3; j_gene: TRBJ2-7; abundance: NA; CDR3aa: CAISGGATEQYF; CDR3nt: TGTGCCATCAGTGGGGGGGCTACCGAGCAGTACTTC
d_gene: TRBD1; v_gene: TRBV7-9; j_gene: TRBJ1-6; abundance: NA; CDR3aa: CASSTPGQGASPLHF; CDR3nt: TGTGCCAGCAGCACTCCGGGACAGGGGGCTTCACCCCTCCACTTT
d_gene: NA; v_gene: TRBV10-3; j_gene: TRBJ1-5; abundance: NA; CDR3aa: CAISEGSRSNQPQHF; CDR3nt: TGTGCCATCAGTGAGGGTTCGAGGAGCAATCAGCCCCAGCATTTT
d_gene: NA; v_gene: TRBV6-6; j_gene: TRBJ2-7; abundance: NA; CDR3aa: CASISGRWGAASYEQYF; CDR3nt: TGTGCCAGCATTTCAGGAAGGTGGGGGGCCGCCTCCTACGAGCAGTACTTC
d_gene: NA; v_gene: TRBV27; j_gene: TRBJ1-5; abundance: NA; CDR3aa: CASRGQGQPQHF; CDR3nt: TGTGCCAGCAGGGGGCAAGGCCAGCCCCAGCATTTT
d_gene: TRBD2; v_gene: TRBV7-6; j_gene: TRBJ2-1; abundance: NA; CDR3aa: CASSSSGLAGSEQFF; CDR3nt: TGTGCCAGCAGCTCCTCGGGACTAGCGGGAAGTGAGCAGTTCTTC
d_gene: NA; v_gene: TRBV18; j_gene: TRBJ1-6; abundance: NA; CDR3aa: CASSPRTSSYNSPLHF; CDR3nt: TGTGCCAGCTCACCAAGGACTAGCTCCTATAATTCACCCCTCCACTTT
d_gene: NA; v_gene: TRBV27; j_gene: TRBJ2-7; abundance: NA; CDR3aa: CASSLLGSPYEQYF; CDR3nt: TGTGCCAGCAGTCTCCTGGGCTCACCCTACGAGCAGTACTTC
d_gene: TRBD2; v_gene: TRBV20-1; j_gene: TRBJ2-1; abundance: NA; CDR3aa: CSARIRGRVLSNEQFF; CDR3nt: TGCAGTGCTAGAATCCGTGGGAGGGTCCTCAGCAATGAGCAGTTCTTC
d_gene: TRBD2; v_gene: TRBV7-3; j_gene: TRBJ2-3; abundance: many; CDR3aa: CASLSMAGGRTDTQYF; CDR3nt: TGTGCCAGCCTTAGTATGGCGGGAGGTCGCACAGATACGCAGTATTTT
d_gene: NA; v_gene: TRBV12-3/TRBV12-4; j_gene: TRBJ1-2; abundance: NA; CDR3aa: CASSLGQVRGYTF; CDR3nt: TGTGCCAGCAGTTTAGGACAGGTTCGTGGCTACACCTTC
d_gene: NA; v_gene: TRBV4-1; j_gene: TRBJ2-7; abundance: few; CDR3aa: CASSQTGPPPRSYEPYEQYF; CDR3nt: TGCGCCAGCAGCCAAACGGGTCCCCCCCCTCGCAGCTATGAACCCTACGAGCAGTACTTC
d_gene: NA; v_gene: TRBV7-9; j_gene: TRBJ1-1; abundance: NA; CDR3aa: CASNFVRALNTEAFF; CDR3nt: TGTGCCAGCAACTTCGTCAGGGCGCTGAACACTGAAGCTTTCTTT
d_gene: NA; v_gene: TRBV6-8; j_gene: TRBJ2-6; abundance: NA; CDR3aa: CASSYSTGSSGANVLTF; CDR3nt: TGTGCCAGCAGTTACTCTACAGGGTCCTCTGGGGCCAACGTCCTGACTTTC
d_gene: TRBD1; v_gene: TRBV19; j_gene: TRBJ1-1; abundance: NA; CDR3aa: CASGRDRNTEAFF; CDR3nt: TGTGCCAGTGGCCGGGACAGAAACACTGAAGCTTTCTTT
d_gene: NA; v_gene: TRBV4-1; j_gene: TRBJ1-1; abundance: NA; CDR3aa: CASSQVGRVDSEAFF; CDR3nt: TGCGCCAGCAGCCAAGTGGGGAGGGTGGACTCTGAAGCTTTCTTT
d_gene: NA; v_gene: TRBV28; j_gene: TRBJ2-7; abundance: NA; CDR3aa: CATPIAGSDEQYF; CDR3nt: TGTGCCACCCCTATCGCGGGTTCTGACGAGCAGTACTTC
d_gene: TRBD1; v_gene: TRBV11-2; j_gene: TRBJ1-1; abundance: few; CDR3aa: CASSPATGGVDEAFF; CDR3nt: TGTGCCAGCAGCCCAGCGACAGGGGGAGTGGATGAAGCTTTCTTT
d_gene: NA; v_gene: TRBV7-9; j_gene: TRBJ2-3; abundance: NA; CDR3aa: CASSGDQSDTQYF; CDR3nt: TGTGCCAGCAGCGGGGACCAGAGCGATACGCAGTATTTT
d_gene: TRBD2; v_gene: TRBV7-2; j_gene: TRBJ2-7; abundance: many; CDR3aa: CASSQGLAGGPYEQYF; CDR3nt: TGTGCCAGCAGCCAGGGACTAGCGGGAGGGCCGTACGAGCAGTACTTC
d_gene: NA; v_gene: TRBV7-2; j_gene: TRBJ2-3; abundance: few; CDR3aa: CASSLAGEVDTQYF; CDR3nt: TGTGCCAGCAGCTTAGCAGGGGAGGTGGATACGCAGTATTTT
d_gene: TRBD2; v_gene: TRBV9; j_gene: TRBJ2-1; abundance: NA; CDR3aa: CASSHRLAGGNEQFF; CDR3nt: TGTGCCAGCAGTCACCGACTAGCGGGGGGAAATGAGCAGTTCTTC
d_gene: NA; v_gene: TRBV19; j_gene: TRBJ2-5; abundance: once; CDR3aa: CASTPRRGEPGTWGETQYF; CDR3nt: TGTGCCAGTACACCTCGCCGGGGAGAGCCCGGGACATGGGGAGAGACCCAGTACTTC
d_gene: NA; v_gene: TRBV7-3; j_gene: TRBJ2-2; abundance: NA; CDR3aa: CASSLSGTWTGELFF; CDR3nt: TGTGCCAGCAGCTTATCCGGGACTTGGACCGGGGAGCTGTTTTTT
d_gene: NA; v_gene: TRBV27; j_gene: TRBJ2-5; abundance: once; CDR3aa: CASSPGPYSVPQETQYF; CDR3nt: TGTGCCAGCAGCCCAGGACCCTACAGCGTACCCCAAGAGACCCAGTACTTC
d_gene: TRBD1; v_gene: TRBV29-1; j_gene: TRBJ2-5; abundance: NA; CDR3aa: CSVEDQRTGYQETQYF; CDR3nt: TGCAGCGTTGAAGATCAAAGGACAGGGTACCAAGAGACCCAGTACTTC
d_gene: TRBD1; v_gene: TRBV19; j_gene: TRBJ2-7; abundance: NA; CDR3aa: CASSRTGFYEQYF; CDR3nt: TGTGCCAGTAGTCGGACAGGCTTCTACGAGCAGTACTTC
d_gene: TRBD2; v_gene: TRBV12-5; j_gene: TRBJ2-7; abundance: NA; CDR3aa: CASATGLAGVYEQYF; CDR3nt: TGTGCTAGTGCCACCGGACTAGCGGGAGTATACGAGCAGTACTTC
d_gene: NA; v_gene: TRBV7-4; j_gene: TRBJ1-1; abundance: NA; CDR3aa: CASSLGKRAEAFF; CDR3nt: TGTGCCAGCAGCTTAGGCAAAAGGGCTGAAGCTTTCTTT
d_gene: TRBD2; v_gene: TRBV27; j_gene: TRBJ2-2; abundance: NA; CDR3aa: CASSPLAGRNTGELFF; CDR3nt: TGTGCCAGCAGCCCACTAGCGGGGAGGAACACCGGGGAGCTGTTTTTT